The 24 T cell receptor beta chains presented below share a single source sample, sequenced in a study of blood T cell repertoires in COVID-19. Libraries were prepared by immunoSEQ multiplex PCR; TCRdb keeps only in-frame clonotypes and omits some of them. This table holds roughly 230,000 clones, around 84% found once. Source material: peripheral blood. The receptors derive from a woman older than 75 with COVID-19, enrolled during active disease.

The CDR3 loop is CASTSGGLEQYF. The CDR3 DNA is TGTGCCAGCACCTCCGGAGGCCTCGAGCAGTACTTC. The rearrangement uses TRBV28 and TRBJ2-7, with a weak D call TRBD2 (5 bases). The CDR3 has 12 amino acids. CDR1 is MDHEN, CDR2 SYDVKM, per germline. Trimming left V 7 bases short and J 6 bases short, with 13 bases between.

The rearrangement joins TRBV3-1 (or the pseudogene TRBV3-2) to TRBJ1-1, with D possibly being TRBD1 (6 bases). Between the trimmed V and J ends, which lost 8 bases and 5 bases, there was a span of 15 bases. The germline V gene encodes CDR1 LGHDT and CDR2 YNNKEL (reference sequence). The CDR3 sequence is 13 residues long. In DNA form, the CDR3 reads TGTGCCAGCGCTAACAGGGCTAGGACTGAAGCTTTCTTT. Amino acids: CASANRARTEAFF.

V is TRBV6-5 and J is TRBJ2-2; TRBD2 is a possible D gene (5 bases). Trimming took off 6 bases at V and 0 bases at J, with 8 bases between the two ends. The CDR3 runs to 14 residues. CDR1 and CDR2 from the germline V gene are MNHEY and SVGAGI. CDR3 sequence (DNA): TGTGCCAGCAGGAGGGTCGCGAACACCGGGGAGCTGTTTTTT. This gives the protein CASRRVANTGELFF.

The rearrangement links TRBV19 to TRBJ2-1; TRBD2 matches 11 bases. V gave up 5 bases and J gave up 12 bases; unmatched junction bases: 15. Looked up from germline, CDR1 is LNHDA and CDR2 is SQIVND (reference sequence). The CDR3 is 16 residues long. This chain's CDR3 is CASSSRGSGGALGQFF. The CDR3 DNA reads TGTGCCAGTAGTTCCCGGGGTAGCGGGGGGGCCCTAGGGCAGTTCTTC.

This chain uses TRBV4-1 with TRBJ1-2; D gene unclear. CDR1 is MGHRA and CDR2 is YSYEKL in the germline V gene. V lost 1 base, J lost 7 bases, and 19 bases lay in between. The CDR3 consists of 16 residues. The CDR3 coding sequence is TGCGCCAGCAGCCAAGCAACTAGCCTGGTGGTGTCTGGCTACACCTTC. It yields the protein CASSQATSLVVSGYTF.

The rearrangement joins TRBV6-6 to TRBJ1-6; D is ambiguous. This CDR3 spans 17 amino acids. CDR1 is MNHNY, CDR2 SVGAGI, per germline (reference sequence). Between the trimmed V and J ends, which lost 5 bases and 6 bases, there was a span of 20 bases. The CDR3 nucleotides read TGTGCCAGCAGTCGGGGTCGAGACACTTTTCGTAATTCACCCCTCCACTTT. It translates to CASSRGRDTFRNSPLHF.

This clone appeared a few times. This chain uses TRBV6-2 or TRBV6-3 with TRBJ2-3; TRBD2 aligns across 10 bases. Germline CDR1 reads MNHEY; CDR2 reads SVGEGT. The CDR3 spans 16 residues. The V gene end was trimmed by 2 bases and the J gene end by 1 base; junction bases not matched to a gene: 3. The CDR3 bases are TGTGCCAGCAGTTACGGACTAGCGGCGGGCACAGATACGCAGTATTTT. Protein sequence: CASSYGLAAGTDTQYF.

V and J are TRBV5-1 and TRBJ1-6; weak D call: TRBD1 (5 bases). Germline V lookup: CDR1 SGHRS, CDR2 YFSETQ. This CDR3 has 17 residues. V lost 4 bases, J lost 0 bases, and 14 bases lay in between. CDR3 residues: CASSDTDTSSYNSPLHF. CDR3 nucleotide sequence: TGCGCCAGCAGCGATACGGACACCAGCTCCTATAATTCACCCCTCCACTTT.

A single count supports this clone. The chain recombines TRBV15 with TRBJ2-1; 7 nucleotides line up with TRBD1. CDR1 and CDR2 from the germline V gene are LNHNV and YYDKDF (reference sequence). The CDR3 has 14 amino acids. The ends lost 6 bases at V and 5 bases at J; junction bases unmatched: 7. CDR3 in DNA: TGTGCCACCAGGGTTGGCAGGGGGAACAATGAGCAGTTCTTC. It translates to CATRVGRGNNEQFF.

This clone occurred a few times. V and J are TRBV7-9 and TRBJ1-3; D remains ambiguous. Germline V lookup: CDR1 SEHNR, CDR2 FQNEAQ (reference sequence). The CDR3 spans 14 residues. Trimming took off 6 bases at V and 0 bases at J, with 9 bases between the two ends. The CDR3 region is CASRPVGSGNTIYF. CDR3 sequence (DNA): TGTGCCAGCAGGCCGGTCGGCTCTGGAAACACCATATATTTT.

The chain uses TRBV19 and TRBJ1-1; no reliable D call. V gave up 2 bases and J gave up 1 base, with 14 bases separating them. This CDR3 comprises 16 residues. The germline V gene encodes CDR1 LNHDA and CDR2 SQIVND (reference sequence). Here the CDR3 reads CASSIMGSSGNTEAFF. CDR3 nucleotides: TGTGCCAGTAGTATAATGGGTTCATCAGGGAACACTGAAGCTTTCTTT. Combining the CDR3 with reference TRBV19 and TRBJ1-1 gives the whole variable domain DGGITQSPKYLFRKEGQNVTLSCEQNLNHDAMYWYRQDPGQGLRLIYYSQIVNDFQKGDIAEGYSVSREKKESFPLTVTSAQKNPTAFYLCASSIMGSSGNTEAFFGQGTRLTVV.

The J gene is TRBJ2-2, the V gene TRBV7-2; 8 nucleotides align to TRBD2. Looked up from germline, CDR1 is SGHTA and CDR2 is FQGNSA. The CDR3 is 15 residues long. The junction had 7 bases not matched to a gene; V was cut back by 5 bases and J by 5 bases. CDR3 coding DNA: TGTGCCAGCAGCCTCGGGGGGGCCCAAACCGGGGAGCTGTTTTTT. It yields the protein CASSLGGAQTGELFF.

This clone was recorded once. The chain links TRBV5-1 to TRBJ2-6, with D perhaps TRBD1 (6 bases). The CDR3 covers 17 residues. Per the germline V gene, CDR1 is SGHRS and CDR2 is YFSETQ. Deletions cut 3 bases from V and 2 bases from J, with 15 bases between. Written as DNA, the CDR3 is TGCGCCAGCAGCTACGACACAGGGCGCACTGGGGCCAACGTCCTGACTTTC. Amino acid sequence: CASSYDTGRTGANVLTF.

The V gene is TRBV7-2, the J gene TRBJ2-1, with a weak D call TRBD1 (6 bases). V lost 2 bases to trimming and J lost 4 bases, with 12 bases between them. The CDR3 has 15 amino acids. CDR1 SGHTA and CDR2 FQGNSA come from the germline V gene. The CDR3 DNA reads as TGTGCCAGCAGCTTACTCCCAGGGGCATACAATGAGCAGTTCTTC. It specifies CASSLLPGAYNEQFF.

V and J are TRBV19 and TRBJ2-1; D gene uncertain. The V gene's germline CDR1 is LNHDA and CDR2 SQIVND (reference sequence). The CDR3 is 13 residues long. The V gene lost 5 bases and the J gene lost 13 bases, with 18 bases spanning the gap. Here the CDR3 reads CASSVPGRPLQFF. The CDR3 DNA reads TGTGCCAGTAGTGTGCCAGGCAGACCATTACAGTTCTTC.

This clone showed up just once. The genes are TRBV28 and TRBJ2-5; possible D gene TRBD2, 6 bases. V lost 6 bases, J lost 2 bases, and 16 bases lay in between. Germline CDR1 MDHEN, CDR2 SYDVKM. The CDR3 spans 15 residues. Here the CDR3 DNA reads TGTGCCAGCAGCCGCGGTAGTGGGGGGCAAGAGACCCAGTACTTC. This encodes CASSRGSGGQETQYF. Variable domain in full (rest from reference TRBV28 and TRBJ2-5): DVKVTQSSRYLVKRTGEKVFLECVQDMDHENMFWYRQDPGLGLRLIYFSYDVKMKEKGDIPEGYSVSREKKERFSLILESASTNQTSMYLCASSRGSGGQETQYFGPGTRLLVL.

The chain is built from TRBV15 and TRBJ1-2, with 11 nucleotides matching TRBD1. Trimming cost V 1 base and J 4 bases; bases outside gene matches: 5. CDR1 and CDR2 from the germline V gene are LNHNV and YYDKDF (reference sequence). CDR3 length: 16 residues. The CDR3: CATSRAGTGGLYGYTF. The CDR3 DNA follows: TGTGCCACCAGCAGAGCCGGGACAGGGGGACTCTATGGCTACACCTTC.

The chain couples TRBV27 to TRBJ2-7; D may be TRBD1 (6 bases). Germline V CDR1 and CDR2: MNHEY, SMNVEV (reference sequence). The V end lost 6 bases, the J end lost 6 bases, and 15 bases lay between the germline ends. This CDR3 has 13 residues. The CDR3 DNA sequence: TGTGCCAGCAGATCTACAGGGTCGGGCGAGCAGTACTTC. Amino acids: CASRSTGSGEQYF.

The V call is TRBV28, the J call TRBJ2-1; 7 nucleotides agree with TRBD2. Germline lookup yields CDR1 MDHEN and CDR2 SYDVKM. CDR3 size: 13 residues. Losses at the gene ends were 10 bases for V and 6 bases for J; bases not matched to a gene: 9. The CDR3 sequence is CATFLADFNEQFF. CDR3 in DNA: TGTGCCACTTTTCTAGCGGACTTCAATGAGCAGTTCTTC.

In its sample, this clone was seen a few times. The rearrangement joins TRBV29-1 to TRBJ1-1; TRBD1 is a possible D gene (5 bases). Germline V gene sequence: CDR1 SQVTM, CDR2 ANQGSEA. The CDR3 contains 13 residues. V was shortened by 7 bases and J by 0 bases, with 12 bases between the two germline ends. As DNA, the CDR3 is TGCAGCGGGGGCCACGCAGTGAACACTGAAGCTTTCTTT. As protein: CSGGHAVNTEAFF.

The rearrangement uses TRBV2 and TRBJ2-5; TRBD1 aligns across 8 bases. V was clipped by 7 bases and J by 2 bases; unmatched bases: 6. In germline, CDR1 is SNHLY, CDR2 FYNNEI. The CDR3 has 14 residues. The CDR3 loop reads CASTGQGGQETQYF. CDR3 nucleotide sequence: TGTGCCAGCACCGGACAGGGTGGGCAAGAGACCCAGTACTTC.

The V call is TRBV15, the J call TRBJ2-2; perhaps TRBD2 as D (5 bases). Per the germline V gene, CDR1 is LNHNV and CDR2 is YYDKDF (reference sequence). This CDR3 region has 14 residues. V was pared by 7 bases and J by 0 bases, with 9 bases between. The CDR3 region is CATTEGPNTGELFF. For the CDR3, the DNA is TGTGCCACCACTGAGGGCCCGAACACCGGGGAGCTGTTTTTT.

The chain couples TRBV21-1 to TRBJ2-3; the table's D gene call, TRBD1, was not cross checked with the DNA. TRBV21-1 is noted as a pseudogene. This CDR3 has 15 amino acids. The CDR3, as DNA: TGTGCCAGCAGCACCTTTGACAGAGAAGCAGATACGCAGTATTTT. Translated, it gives CASSTFDREADTQYF.

The CDR3 is CASSNGRGRSYGYTF. Here the CDR3 DNA reads TGTGCCAGCTCAAACGGGAGAGGGCGAAGCTATGGCTACACCTTC. The chain uses TRBV18 and TRBJ1-2; D is unclear. The CDR3 contains 15 residues. Trimming took off 5 bases at V and 4 bases at J, with 17 bases between the two ends. Germline V gives CDR1 KGHSH, CDR2 LQKENI. The whole variable domain, filled in from reference TRBV18 and TRBJ1-2, reads NAGVMQNPRHLVRRRGQEARLRCSPMKGHSHVYWYRQLPEEGLKFMVYLQKENIIDESGMPKERFSAEFPKEGPSILRIQQVVRGDSAAYFCASSNGRGRSYGYTFGSGTRLTVV.